This T cell receptor beta chain is from a study of a mutant IDH1 vaccine in newly diagnosed glioma (dated by TCRdb to 2020 to 2023). Study-wide context: Vaccination began 4-6 weeks after radiotherapy alone, or alongside temozolomide cycles in the chemotherapy-containing groups. The roughly 35 treated patients were roughly 62% male and around 40% female, with a mean age of approximately 40 years. Prior to enrollment, standard therapy consisting of radiotherapy alone, temozolomide alone, or radiochemotherapy with temozolomide had been administered to patients, with the combination being received by most patients. Visit V12 was the week-35 safety follow-up and visit V13 was the week-47 end of study. Peripheral blood was collected at six visits: V03 (baseline), V05, V07, V10, V12 and V13. For exploratory analyses, longitudinal TCRB deep sequencing was carried out in roughly 23 treated patients wherever samples were available.

Library construction relied on the immunoSEQ multiplex PCR assay. Following the manufacturer's protocol, the hsTCRB Kit was used to amplify rearranged TCR beta chain sequences. Sequencing of TCRB libraries was carried out on an Illumina MiSeq. The published analysis was carried out like this. The proprietary platform of the kit vendor was used for demultiplexing, trimming and gene mapping. TCRdb provides this immuneACCESS table in a form limited to in-frame rearrangements. Some clones are lacking; in checked studies, under half of them reflect an unresolved V gene, and why the rest are absent is not known. Clone size and the V and J calls come from that table; the DNA yielded D and trimming. The sample data list about 94,000 clones, and about nine tenths of these were observed just once. The ten largest account for roughly 0.81% of the sample. Regarding this clone: Its antigen is still unknown. No clone much larger than this one lies a single base away; base qualities are absent.

Overall study results and their limits: No apparent relationship was observed between pseudoprogression and alterations in the top peripheral T cell clonotypes detected by TCRB sequencing. PBMC samples for TCRB deep sequencing were selected based on availability. The authors noted that analyses of patient blood samples could not be reproduced because of sample limitations. Across multiple MHC alleles, vaccine-induced immune responses were seen in 90% to 95% of patients.

Reading the label with the study, this specimen's time point is: week 47, end of study. Each vaccine dose, consisting of 300 ug of a 20-mer mutant IDH1 peptide in Montanide, was administered subcutaneously with topical imiquimod. Eight vaccinations were administered to patients in weeks 1, 3, 5, 7, 11, 15, 19 and 23, corresponding to visits V03 through V10. Newly diagnosed WHO grade 3 or 4 IDH1-mutant astrocytomas showing loss of nuclear ATRX were present in the donors. The samples were drawn from NOA16, a multicentre, single-arm, open-label phase I trial in Germany that tested a mutant IDH1 peptide vaccine in humans for the first time. Genomic DNA for TCRB sequencing was isolated from EDTA blood with the DNeasy Blood and Tissue Kit. The TCR originated in a woman in her forties or fifties with glioma. The sequencing here drew on PBMCs, taken from a glioma patient whose treatment included an IDH1 peptide vaccine.

The base sequence is TGTGCCAGTAGTATAACAATTTCCGGACAGGGGAATGAGCAGTTCTTC. It translates to CASSITISGQGNEQFF. The rearranged segments are TRBV19 and TRBJ2-1; TRBD1 agrees with 9 junctional bases. Trimming takes 2 bases off V and 7 bases off J; junction bases not matched to a gene: 9. As encoded in the germline V gene (reference sequence), CDR1 is LNHDA while CDR2 is SQIVND. The CDR3 has 16 amino acids, counting the end cysteine and phenylalanine. Of the read, only the CDR3 DNA is kept; its 48 bases are in frame from base 1.